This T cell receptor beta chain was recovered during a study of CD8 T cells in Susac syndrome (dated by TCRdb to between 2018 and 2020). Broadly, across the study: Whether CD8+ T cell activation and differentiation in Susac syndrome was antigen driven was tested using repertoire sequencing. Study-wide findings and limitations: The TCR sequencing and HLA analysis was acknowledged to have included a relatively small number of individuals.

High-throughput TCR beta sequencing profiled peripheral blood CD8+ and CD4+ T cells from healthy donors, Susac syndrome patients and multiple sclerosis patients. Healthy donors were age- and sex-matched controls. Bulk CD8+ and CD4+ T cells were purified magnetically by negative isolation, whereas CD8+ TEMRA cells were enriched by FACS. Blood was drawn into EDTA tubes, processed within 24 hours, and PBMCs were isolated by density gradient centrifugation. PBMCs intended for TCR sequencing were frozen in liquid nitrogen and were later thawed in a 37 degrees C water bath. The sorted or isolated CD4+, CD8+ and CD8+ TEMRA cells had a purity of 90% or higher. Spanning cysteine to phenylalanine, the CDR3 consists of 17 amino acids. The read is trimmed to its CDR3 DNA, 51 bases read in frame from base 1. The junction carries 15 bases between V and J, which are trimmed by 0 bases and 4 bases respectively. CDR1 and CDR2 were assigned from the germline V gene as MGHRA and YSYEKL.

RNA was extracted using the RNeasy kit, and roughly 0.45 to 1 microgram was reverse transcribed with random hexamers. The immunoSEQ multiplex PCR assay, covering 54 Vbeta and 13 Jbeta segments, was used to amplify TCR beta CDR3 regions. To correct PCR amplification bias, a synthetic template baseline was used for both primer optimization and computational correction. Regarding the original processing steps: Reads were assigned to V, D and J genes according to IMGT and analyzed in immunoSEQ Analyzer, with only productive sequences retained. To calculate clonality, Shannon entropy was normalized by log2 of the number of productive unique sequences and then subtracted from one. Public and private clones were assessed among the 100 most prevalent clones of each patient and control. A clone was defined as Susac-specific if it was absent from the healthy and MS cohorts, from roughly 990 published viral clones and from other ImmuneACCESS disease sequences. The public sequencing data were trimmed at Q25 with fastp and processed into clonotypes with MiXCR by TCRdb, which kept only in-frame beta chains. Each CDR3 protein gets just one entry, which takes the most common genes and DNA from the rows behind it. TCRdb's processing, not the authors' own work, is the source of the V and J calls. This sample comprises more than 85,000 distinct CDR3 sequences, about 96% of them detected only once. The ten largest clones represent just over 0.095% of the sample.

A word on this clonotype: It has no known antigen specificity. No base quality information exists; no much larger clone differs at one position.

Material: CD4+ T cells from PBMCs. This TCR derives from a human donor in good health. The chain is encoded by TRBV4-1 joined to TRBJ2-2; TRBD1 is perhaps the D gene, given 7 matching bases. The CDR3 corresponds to CASSQEPAGGSTGELFF. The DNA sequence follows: TGCGCCAGCAGCCAAGAACCGGCAGGGGGGTCCACCGGGGAGCTGTTTTTT.